This T cell receptor beta chain was profiled in a study of vaccination and CD4 T cells after COVID-19 (dated by TCRdb to 2022 to 2024). Regarding the complete study: Every convalescent patient had a positive nasal swab PCR test for SARS-CoV-2, with mild disease in under ten patients and severe disease in one. In the convalescent cohort there were six males and four females, among whom were two Hispanic individuals, seven Caucasians, two Asians and one multiracial person. Two doses of either the Pfizer-BioNTech BNT162b2 vaccine (n=8) or the Moderna mRNA-1273 vaccine (n=2) were administered to participants. Post-COVID blood samples from convalescent patients were collected a median of about 100 days after diagnosis, with a range of 35 to 161 days. The time from the second vaccine dose to post-vaccine blood sampling had a median of roughly 77 days and ranged from roughly 13 to 241 days. For stimulating the cultures, overlapping spike peptide pools were used, derived from SARS-CoV-2 as well as from the common cold coronaviruses HCoV-NL63, HCoV-OC43 and HCoV-229E. As controls, cultures received a CEFX viral epitope pool (the positive control), an HIV-1 Nef peptide pool (the negative control), or no peptide at all. The spike-specific CD4+ TCR repertoire was compared before and after mRNA vaccination in over nine COVID-19 convalescent patients and a handful of infection-naive healthy vaccine recipients. What the work shows at the level of the full study, not this receptor alone: The median number of SARS-CoV-2-reactive clonotypes rose from 20 to 25 after infection to 38 after vaccination, but the change was not significant. In convalescent patients, a median roughly 85% of post-vaccine SARS-CoV-2-reactive clones were detected only after vaccination, suggesting vaccine-specific priming. The study included relatively few convalescent patients and did not analyze early timepoints after natural infection. Nearly all vaccine-specific clones in convalescent patients (304 of 307) were mono-reactive for SARS-CoV-2 spike rather than cross-reactive with common cold coronaviruses.

V lost 6 bases and J lost 3 bases; the stretch between them is 14 bases long. The CDR3 sequence holds 14 residues, the cysteine and phenylalanine included. This entry keeps only the CDR3 DNA: 42 bases, framed from base 1. CDR1 and CDR2 are drawn from the germline V gene (reference sequence): LNHDA, SQIVND. What this sample's treatment or condition label stands for: roughly 10-day PBMC culture with coronavirus spike peptide pools or control peptides (ViraFEST assay). The ViraFEST assay was used in the study, in which antigen-specific T cells were expanded with peptide pools and expanded clonotypes were subsequently identified by TCR sequencing. The positive SARS-CoV-2 PCR tests of the convalescent patients were dated from March to December 2020, before the Alpha, Beta and Delta variants emerged in the United States. Each well held under 2.5 million PBMCs cultured in IMDM containing approximately 5% human AB serum and around 10 IU/ml IL-2, with about 10 ug/ml peptide pools added. On days 3 and 7, half of the culture medium was replaced with fresh IL-2-containing medium. Once the cells had been in culture for around 10 days, the EasySep CD4+ T cell isolation kit was used to isolate CD4+ T cells by negative selection. Ficoll-Paque Plus gradient centrifugation was used to isolate PBMCs from whole blood, and the isolated PBMCs were then either used fresh or cryopreserved at -140C. In general, triplicate wells were set up for every culture condition.

Concerning this clonotype itself: No cognate antigen has been identified for it. No per-base quality is available; no much larger clone lies one base away.

Preparation of the library involved PCR. At the Johns Hopkins FTIC core, DNA from the cultured CD4+ T cells underwent TCR sequencing with the Oncomine TCR Beta short-read assay. The QIAamp micro DNA kit was used to extract genomic DNA from the cultured CD4+ T cells. The Oncomine TCR Beta libraries from cultured CD4+ T cells were pooled using unique dual indexes and then sequenced on an Illumina iSeq 100. On the study's bioinformatics: Non-productive sequences were removed, and CDR3s not starting with C, not ending with F or W, or shorter than 7 amino acids were discarded. The MANAFEST web application was used to identify antigen-specific clonotypes by comparing peptide-stimulated wells against reference wells and other culture wells. Positive clones required FDR below 0.05, an odds ratio above 5, and productive frequency above 0.1% in at least two of three replicate wells. A clonotype was classed as cross-reactive if the clonotype showed significant expansion both in SARS-CoV-2 spike wells and in at least one common cold coronavirus spike condition. Using R version 3.6.1, CDR3 homology was evaluated through Levenshtein distances (stringdist) along with unrooted phylogenetic trees (ape). TCRdb applied fastp at Q25 and MiXCR to the public reads, then kept only in-frame beta chains. Every entry covers one CDR3 protein and lists the most common genes and DNA from its rows. The V and J calls come from TCRdb's annotation, not from the publication. The sample profile shows more than 15,000 distinct CDR3 sequences; 43% of them were found once. Jointly, the top ten make up roughly 6.1% of the sample.

The chain links TRBV19 with TRBJ1-1, and possibly TRBD1, on 5 matching bases. The receptor was derived from a human donor who had recovered from COVID-19. Sample: CD4+ T cells from blood, cultured in vitro, taken before SARS-CoV-2 vaccination. The DNA reads TGTGCCAGTAGCACCGTTGGGGGATACACTGAAGCTTTCTTT. Translated, it reads CASSTVGGYTEAFF.